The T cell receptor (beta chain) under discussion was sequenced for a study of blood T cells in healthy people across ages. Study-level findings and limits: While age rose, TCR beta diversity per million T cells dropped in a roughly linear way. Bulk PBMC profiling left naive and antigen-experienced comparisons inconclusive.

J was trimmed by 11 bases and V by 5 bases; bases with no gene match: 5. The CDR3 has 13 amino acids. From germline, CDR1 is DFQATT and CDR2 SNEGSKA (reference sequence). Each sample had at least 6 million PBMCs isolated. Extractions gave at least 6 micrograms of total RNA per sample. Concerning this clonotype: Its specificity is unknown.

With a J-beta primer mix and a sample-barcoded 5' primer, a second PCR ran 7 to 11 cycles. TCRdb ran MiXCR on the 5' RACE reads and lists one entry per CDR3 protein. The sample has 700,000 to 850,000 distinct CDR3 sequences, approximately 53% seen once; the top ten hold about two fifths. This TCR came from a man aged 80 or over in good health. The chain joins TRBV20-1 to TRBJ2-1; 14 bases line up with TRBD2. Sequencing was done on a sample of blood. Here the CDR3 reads CSAGLAGGGKQFF. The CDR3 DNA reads TGCAGTGCTGGACTAGCGGGAGGAGGTAAGCAGTTCTTC.